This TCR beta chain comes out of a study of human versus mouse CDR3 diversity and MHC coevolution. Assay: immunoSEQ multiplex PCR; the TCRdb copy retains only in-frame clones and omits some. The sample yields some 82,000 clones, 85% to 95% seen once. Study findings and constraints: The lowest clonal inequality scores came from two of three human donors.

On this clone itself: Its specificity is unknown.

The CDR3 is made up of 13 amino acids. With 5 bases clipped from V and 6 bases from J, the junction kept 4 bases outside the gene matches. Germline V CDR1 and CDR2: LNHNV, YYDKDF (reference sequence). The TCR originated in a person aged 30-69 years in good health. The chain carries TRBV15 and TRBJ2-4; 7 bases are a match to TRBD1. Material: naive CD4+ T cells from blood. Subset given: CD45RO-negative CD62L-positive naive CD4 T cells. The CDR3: CATSVPGGNIQYF. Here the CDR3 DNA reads TGTGCCACCAGCGTCCCAGGGGGAAACATTCAGTACTTC.